Listed below are T cell receptor beta chains from one sample, sequenced in a study of technical replicates of blood from a few donors. Using immunoSEQ multiplex PCR, the repertoire was profiled, and TCRdb retains in-frame clones only, with some absent. The data hold some 80,000 clones, with 91% observed a single time. Specimen: T cells isolated from PBMCs. The receptors derive from a human donor in good health. The CDR3 runs from the conserved cysteine through the conserved F or W. D genes are given only for firm matches. Not all rows give a size; the values are once, few, many and, for expanded clones, a class.

clone_size j_call d_call v_call cdr3_aa cdr3_nt
- TRBJ1-2 - TRBV11-2 CASSLRGGYTF TGTGCCAGCAGCTTAAGGGGTGGCTACACCTTC
- TRBJ2-5 - TRBV5-1 CASSEGVVTQYF TGCGCCAGCAGCGAAGGGGTAGTGACCCAGTACTTC
- TRBJ1-2 TRBD1 TRBV28 CASSLGWDRAGYGYTF TGTGCCAGCAGTTTAGGATGGGACAGGGCAGGCTATGGCTACACCTTC
- TRBJ2-1 - TRBV7-9 CASSPRLTSYNEQFF TGTGCCAGCAGCCCTCGACTAACCTCCTACAATGAGCAGTTCTTC
once TRBJ2-3 TRBD2 TRBV27 CASSLAGGPTDTQYF TGTGCCAGCAGTTTAGCGGGAGGGCCTACAGATACGCAGTATTTT
- TRBJ2-7 TRBD1 TRBV6-5 CASRDRYEQYF TGTGCCAGCAGGGACAGGTACGAGCAGTACTTC
once TRBJ1-5 - TRBV19 CASSMYSHWNQPQHF TGTGCCAGTAGTATGTATAGTCATTGGAATCAGCCCCAGCATTTT
- TRBJ1-2 TRBD1 TRBV7-2 CASSLLRGTGMDYGYTF TGTGCCAGCAGCTTACTTCGCGGGACAGGGATGGACTATGGCTACACCTTC
- TRBJ2-7 TRBD2 TRBV28 CASSLLAEPYEQYF TGTGCCAGCAGCCTCCTAGCGGAGCCCTACGAGCAGTACTTC
- TRBJ1-3 - TRBV6-5 CASSISVSGNTIYF TGTGCCAGCAGTATTTCAGTCTCTGGAAACACCATATATTTT
- TRBJ1-1 - TRBV2 CASSEKEYTEAFF TGTGCCAGCAGTGAGAAGGAGTACACTGAAGCTTTCTTT
few TRBJ1-1 - TRBV28 CASSFIVTEAFF TGTGCCAGCAGTTTTATTGTCACTGAAGCTTTCTTT
- TRBJ2-6 - TRBV6-6 CASSQTAGANVLTF TGTGCCAGCAGTCAGACAGCTGGGGCCAACGTCCTGACTTTC
- TRBJ2-1 - TRBV11-3 CASSSLRGGSYNEQFF TGTGCCAGCAGCTCCCTTAGGGGGGGTTCCTACAATGAGCAGTTCTTC
- TRBJ2-1 - TRBV9 CASSLLEKNEQFF TGTGCCAGCAGCCTACTAGAAAAAAATGAGCAGTTCTTC
few TRBJ1-1 - TRBV7-9 CASSPGVGPNTEAFF TGTGCCAGCAGCCCCGGGGTAGGACCGAACACTGAAGCTTTCTTT